Each of the 25 T cell receptor beta chains below was sequenced from the same sample in a study of CD8 T cells in Susac syndrome. Random hexamers primed reverse transcription of roughly 0.45 to 1 ug RNA. TCRdb re-derived calls from the immunoSEQ multiplex PCR reads in MiXCR, one entry per CDR3 protein. The sample includes approximately 200,000 distinct CDR3 sequences, over 90% seen only once; the top ten take roughly 0.088%. Sequencing was performed on CD4+ T cells from PBMCs. The source of these receptors is a human donor with multiple sclerosis.

V and J are TRBV9 and TRBJ2-2; D might be TRBD1 or TRBD2, each matching 6 bases. Trimming removed 4 bases at V and 0 bases at J, with 13 bases between. Germline CDR1 and CDR2: SGDLS and YYNGEE. CDR3 length: 16 residues. CDR3 loop: CASSSGASPNTGELFF. The CDR3 DNA reads TGTGCCAGCAGCTCGGGGGCTAGCCCGAACACCGGGGAGCTGTTTTTT.

This chain joins TRBV2 and TRBJ2-1; 9 nucleotides align to TRBD2. The CDR3 totals 14 residues. Germline V CDR1 and CDR2: SNHLY, FYNNEI. V lost 9 bases, J lost 13 bases, and 16 bases stayed unmatched. CDR3 DNA sequence: TGTGCCAGTAAGAGTACCGGGACTAGCCGGGCCCAGTTCTTC. It yields the protein CASKSTGTSRAQFF. The entire variable domain, with the rest obtained from reference TRBV2 and TRBJ2-1, is as follows: EPEVTQTPSHQVTQMGQEVILRCVPISNHLYFYWYRQILGQKVEFLVSFYNNEISEKSEIFDDQFSVERPDGSNFTLKIRSTKLEDSAMYFCASKSTGTSRAQFFGPGTRLTVL.

The chain joins TRBV24-1 to TRBJ2-3; 8 bases match TRBD1. The CDR3 has 16 residues. The V gene's germline CDR1 is KGHDR and CDR2 SFDVKD. V was pared by 3 bases and J by 4 bases, with 8 bases of the junction left unmatched. This CDR3 reads CATSDPGGGRADTQYF. In DNA, the CDR3 is TGTGCCACCAGTGATCCAGGGGGCGGTAGGGCAGATACGCAGTATTTT.

The chain is built from TRBV2 and TRBJ2-7; TRBD2 agrees at 8 bases. This CDR3 contains 13 residues. V shed 7 bases and J 4 bases; nucleotides not matched to a gene: 6. Germline lookup yields CDR1 SNHLY and CDR2 FYNNEI. CDR3 residues: CASKQRGYYEQYF. Written as DNA, the CDR3 is TGTGCCAGCAAACAGCGGGGGTATTACGAGCAGTACTTC.

The chain combines TRBV5-1 with TRBJ2-1, with D unresolved. V gave up 1 base and J gave up 0 bases, with 8 bases separating them. The CDR3 runs to 15 residues. The germline CDR1 and CDR2 sequences are SGHRS and YFSETQ. CDR3 sequence reads: CASSLLGDSYNEQFF. The CDR3 bases are TGCGCCAGCAGCTTGTTGGGTGACTCCTACAATGAGCAGTTCTTC.

The chain recombines TRBV5-1 with TRBJ2-7; 11 bases are a match to TRBD2. The V gene's germline CDR1 is SGHRS and CDR2 YFSETQ. V was pared by 4 bases and J by 7 bases, with 7 bases of the junction left unmatched. The CDR3 spans 14 residues. CDR3 loop: CASSISGRASEQYF. The CDR3 region has the DNA TGCGCCAGCAGCATTAGCGGGAGGGCCAGTGAGCAGTACTTC.

The chain combines TRBV5-1 with TRBJ1-4; no firm D call. V lost 1 base, J lost 8 bases, and 15 bases lay in between. Germline V gene sequence: CDR1 SGHRS, CDR2 YFSETQ. The CDR3 length is 15 residues. In DNA form, the CDR3 reads TGCGCCAGCAGCTTGCTTGCTCATGCGGGAGAAAAACTGTTTTTT. As protein: CASSLLAHAGEKLFF.

The chain uses TRBV29-1 and TRBJ2-7, with 8 positions matching TRBD2. The J segment lost 1 base and the V segment lost 7 bases, leaving 3 bases of the junction unmatched. CDR1 is SQVTM and CDR2 is ANQGSEA in the germline V gene. This CDR3 is 12 amino acids long. CDR3 sequence (DNA): TGCAGCGCCGGGGGGGTGTCCTACGAGCAGTACTTC. Translation: CSAGGVSYEQYF.

The rearrangement joins TRBV11-1 to TRBJ2-4; no definite D call. There are 15 residues in the CDR3. V was pared by 1 base and J by 5 bases, with 12 bases between. Germline V gene data show CDR1 as SGHAT and CDR2 as FQDESV (reference sequence). CDR3 region: CASSLGVGFQNIQYF. The CDR3 DNA sequence: TGTGCCAGCAGCTTAGGGGTAGGATTTCAAAACATTCAGTACTTC.

The chain employs TRBV30 and TRBJ2-6; D unclear. This CDR3 has 14 residues. Germline values: CDR1 GTSNPN, CDR2 SVGIG (reference sequence). V was cut by 2 bases and J by 0 bases, with 5 bases left in between. The CDR3, as DNA: TGTGCCTGGAGTATGACCTCTGGGGCCAACGTCCTGACTTTC. The encoded protein is CAWSMTSGANVLTF.

This clonotype was picked up one time. Germline and junction disagree at one end, which may indicate a read error. The V gene is TRBV7-9, the J gene TRBJ1-4, with unresolved D. The germline V gene has CDR1 SEHNR and CDR2 FQNEAQ (reference sequence). The CDR3 totals 11 residues. The CDR3 DNA sequence: TGTGCCAGCAGCTTAGGGTTAGAATGGTCCTTT. Amino acid sequence: CASSLGLEWSF.

The table lists this clonotype with a count of one. The chain recombines TRBV12-3 or TRBV12-4 with TRBJ1-5; D is possibly TRBD1 (5 bases). Trimming took 6 bases from V and 4 from J, leaving 10 bases between them. The CDR3 loop spans 13 amino acids. The CDR3 protein is CASSPDTNQPQHF. Written as DNA, the CDR3 is TGTGCCAGCAGCCCGGACACAAATCAGCCCCAGCATTTT.

The chain carries TRBV18 and TRBJ1-1; 8 nucleotides match TRBD1. This CDR3 spans 13 amino acids. Looked up from germline, CDR1 is KGHSH and CDR2 is LQKENI. Germline trimming cut 3 bases from V and 10 bases from J; bases unmatched to any gene: 7. CDR3 residues: CASSPTDRVRAFF. The CDR3 coding sequence is TGTGCCAGCTCACCTACGGACAGGGTAAGAGCTTTCTTT.

The V gene is TRBV20-1, the J gene TRBJ1-2; D remains ambiguous. V was trimmed by 0 bases and J by 0 bases, leaving 8 bases between them. The CDR3 is 14 residues long. CDR1 and CDR2 (germline): DFQATT, SNEGSKA (reference sequence). The CDR3 sequence: CSARESPTNYGYTF. The CDR3 DNA sequence: TGCAGTGCTAGAGAATCACCCACTAACTATGGCTACACCTTC.

This rearrangement joins TRBV5-1 to TRBJ2-1, with 11 bases fitting TRBD2. Per the germline V gene, CDR1 is SGHRS and CDR2 is YFSETQ. The CDR3 sequence is 15 residues long. V trimming: 0 bases; J trimming: 5 bases; junction bases outside the gene matches: 1. The CDR3 loop reads CASSLGTSGHNEQFF. The CDR3, as DNA: TGCGCCAGCAGCTTGGGGACTAGCGGGCACAATGAGCAGTTCTTC.

This chain uses TRBV7-8 with TRBJ2-7; D unresolved. The CDR3 loop spans 15 amino acids. Germline CDR1 and CDR2: SGHVS and FQNEAQ. V dropped 1 base and J dropped 6 bases, with 16 bases sitting between them. In DNA form, the CDR3 reads TGTGCCAGCAGCTTAGTTGCTGGGATCGGTGCCGAGCAGTACTTC. Its protein product is CASSLVAGIGAEQYF.

This rearrangement joins TRBV20-1 to TRBJ1-4; D not resolved. Germline CDR1 DFQATT, CDR2 SNEGSKA (reference sequence). V dropped 0 bases and J dropped 8 bases, with 4 bases sitting between them. The CDR3 covers 11 residues. For the CDR3, the DNA is TGCAGTGCTAGAGAAAGGGAAAAACTGTTTTTT. It encodes CSAREREKLFF.

The chain recombines TRBV2 with TRBJ1-5; 7 nucleotides agree with TRBD1. This CDR3 region has 13 residues. After removal of 4 bases from V and 7 bases from J, the junction contained 4 bases not matched to a gene. Germline V gene lookup returns CDR1 SNHLY and CDR2 FYNNEI. CDR3 nucleotides: TGTGCCAGCAGTGGGGCAGGGGGACAGCCCCAGCATTTT. Its protein product is CASSGAGGQPQHF.

The chain employs TRBV5-6 and TRBJ1-1, with D hard to call. V lost 0 bases and J 9 bases, leaving 6 bases between the germline ends. Germline-derived CDR1 and CDR2 are SGHDT and YYEEEE. The CDR3 contains 11 residues. DNA for the CDR3: TGTGCCAGCAGCTTGGGAGGGAAAGCTTTCTTT. As protein: CASSLGGKAFF.

The rearrangement uses TRBV29-1 and TRBJ1-1; perhaps TRBD1 as D (5 bases). Germline CDR1 and CDR2: SQVTM and ANQGSEA. With 6 bases removed from V and 1 base from J, the gap between germline ends came to 15 bases. The length of the CDR3 is 14 residues. The CDR3 sequence is CSVGNGAENTEAFF. The CDR3 bases are TGCAGCGTGGGGAATGGGGCAGAGAACACTGAAGCTTTCTTT. The full variable domain, rest sourced from reference TRBV29-1 and TRBJ1-1, is SAVISQKPSRDICQRGTSLTIQCQVDSQVTMMFWYRQQPGQSLTLIATANQGSEATYESGFVIDKFPISRPNLTFSTLTVSNMSPEDSSIYLCSVGNGAENTEAFFGQGTRLTVV.

The chain recombines TRBV27 with TRBJ1-2; perhaps TRBD1 as D (5 bases). CDR1 and CDR2 from the germline V gene are MNHEY and SMNVEV (reference sequence). This CDR3 spans 15 amino acids. V lost 2 bases and J lost 1, with 11 bases in between. CDR3 in amino acids: CASSLTGNFNYGYTF. CDR3 coding DNA: TGTGCCAGCAGTTTAACAGGAAACTTTAACTATGGCTACACCTTC.

The rearrangement links TRBV3-1 to TRBJ1-1; 9 bases fit TRBD1. Germline CDR1 is LGHDT and CDR2 is YNNKEL (reference sequence). CDR3 size: 14 residues. With V trimmed by 4 bases and J by 4 bases, 4 bases remained unmatched. The CDR3 region is CASSRETGGTEAFF. CDR3 sequence (DNA): TGTGCCAGCAGCCGAGAGACAGGGGGCACTGAAGCTTTCTTT.

The V and J genes are TRBV20-1 and TRBJ2-2, with 10 nucleotides matching TRBD2. CDR1 is DFQATT and CDR2 is SNEGSKA in the germline V gene (reference sequence). Trimming removed 3 bases from V and 7 bases from J; junction bases left unmatched: 5. The CDR3 runs 14 residues. CDR3 DNA: TGCAGTGCTAGTAGGGCTAGCGGGAGCGGGGAGCTGTTTTTT. It is translated as CSASRASGSGELFF.

The chain recombines TRBV24-1 with TRBJ1-5; possibly TRBD1 for D (6 bases). Germline assignment: CDR1 KGHDR and CDR2 SFDVKD. With 9 bases removed from V and 5 bases from J, the gap between germline ends came to 13 bases. The CDR3 extends over 13 amino acids. For the CDR3, the DNA is TGTGCCACCTCGGACAGCATGCATCAGCCCCAGCATTTT. This gives the protein CATSDSMHQPQHF.

The V gene is TRBV9, the J gene TRBJ2-5, with D tentatively TRBD1 (5 bases). This CDR3 region has 14 residues. Germline lookup yields CDR1 SGDLS and CDR2 YYNGEE. Trimming took off 0 bases at V and 3 bases at J, with 9 bases between the two ends. CDR3 protein: CASSVGQGEETQYF. The CDR3 DNA reads as TGTGCCAGCAGCGTAGGCCAAGGGGAAGAGACCCAGTACTTC. The full variable domain, completed using reference TRBV9 and TRBJ2-5, is DSGVTQTPKHLITATGQRVTLRCSPRSGDLSVYWYQQSLDQGLQFLIQYYNGEERAKGNILERFSAQQFPDLHSELNLSSLELGDSALYFCASSVGQGEETQYFGPGTRLLVL.